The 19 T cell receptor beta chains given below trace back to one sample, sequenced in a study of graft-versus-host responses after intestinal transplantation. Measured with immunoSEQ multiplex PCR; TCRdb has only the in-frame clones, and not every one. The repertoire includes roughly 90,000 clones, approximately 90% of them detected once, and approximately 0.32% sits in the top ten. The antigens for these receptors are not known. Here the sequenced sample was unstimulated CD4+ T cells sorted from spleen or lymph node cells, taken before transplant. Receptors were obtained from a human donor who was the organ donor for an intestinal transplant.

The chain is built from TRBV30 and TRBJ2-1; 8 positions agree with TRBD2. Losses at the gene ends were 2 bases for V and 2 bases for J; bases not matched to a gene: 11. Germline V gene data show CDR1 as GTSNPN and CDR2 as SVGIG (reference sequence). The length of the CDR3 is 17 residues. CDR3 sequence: CAWSPAGAGGAYNEQFF. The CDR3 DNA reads TGTGCCTGGAGTCCAGCGGGAGCCGGGGGGGCCTACAATGAGCAGTTCTTC.

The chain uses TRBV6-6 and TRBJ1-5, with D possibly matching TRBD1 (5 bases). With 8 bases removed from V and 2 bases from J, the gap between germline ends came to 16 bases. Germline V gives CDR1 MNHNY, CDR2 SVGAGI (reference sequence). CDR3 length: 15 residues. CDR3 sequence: CASSNGGDGNQPQHF. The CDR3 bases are TGTGCCAGCTCGAATGGGGGGGATGGCAATCAGCCCCAGCATTTT.

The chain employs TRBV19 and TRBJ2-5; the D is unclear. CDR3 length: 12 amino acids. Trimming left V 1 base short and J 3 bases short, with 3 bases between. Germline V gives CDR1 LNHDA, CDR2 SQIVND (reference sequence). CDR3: CASSIGKETQYF. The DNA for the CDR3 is TGTGCCAGTAGTATAGGTAAAGAGACCCAGTACTTC.

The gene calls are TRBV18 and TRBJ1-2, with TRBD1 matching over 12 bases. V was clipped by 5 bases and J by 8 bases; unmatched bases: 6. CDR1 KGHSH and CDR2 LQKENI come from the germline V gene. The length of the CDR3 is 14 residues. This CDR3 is CASSTGDRGHGYTF. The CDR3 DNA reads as TGTGCCAGCTCAACGGGGGACAGGGGGCACGGCTACACCTTC.

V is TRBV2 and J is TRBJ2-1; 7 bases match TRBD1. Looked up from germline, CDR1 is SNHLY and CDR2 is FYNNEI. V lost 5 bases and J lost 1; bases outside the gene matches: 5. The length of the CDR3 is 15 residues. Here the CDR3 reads CASSKDRFSYNEQFF. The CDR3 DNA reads TGTGCCAGCAGTAAGGACAGGTTTTCCTACAATGAGCAGTTCTTC.

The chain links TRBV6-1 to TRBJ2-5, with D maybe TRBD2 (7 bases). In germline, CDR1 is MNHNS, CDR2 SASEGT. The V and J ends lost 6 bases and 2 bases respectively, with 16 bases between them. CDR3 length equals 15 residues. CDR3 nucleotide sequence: TGTGCCAGCAGAGGGGGGGTTCCCGGGCAAGAGACCCAGTACTTC. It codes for CASRGGVPGQETQYF.

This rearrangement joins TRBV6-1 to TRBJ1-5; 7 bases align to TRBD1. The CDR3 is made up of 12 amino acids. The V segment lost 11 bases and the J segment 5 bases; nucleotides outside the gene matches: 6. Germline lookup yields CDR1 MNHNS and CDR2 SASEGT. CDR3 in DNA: TGTGCCGGACAGGACAACGATCAGCCCCAGCATTTT. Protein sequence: CAGQDNDQPQHF.

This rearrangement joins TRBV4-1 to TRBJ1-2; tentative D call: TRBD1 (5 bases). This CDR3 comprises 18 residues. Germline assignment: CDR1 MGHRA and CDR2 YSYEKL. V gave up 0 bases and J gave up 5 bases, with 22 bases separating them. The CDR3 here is CASSQELSLAGWAYGYTF. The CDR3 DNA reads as TGCGCCAGCAGCCAAGAATTGTCGTTGGCAGGGTGGGCATATGGCTACACCTTC.

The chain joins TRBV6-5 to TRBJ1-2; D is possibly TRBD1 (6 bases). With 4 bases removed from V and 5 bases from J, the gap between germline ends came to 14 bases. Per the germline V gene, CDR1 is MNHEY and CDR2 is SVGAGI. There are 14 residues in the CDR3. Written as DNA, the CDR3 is TGTGCCAGCAGTTCCCCGTGGCAGGGGTATGGCTACACCTTC. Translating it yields CASSSPWQGYGYTF.

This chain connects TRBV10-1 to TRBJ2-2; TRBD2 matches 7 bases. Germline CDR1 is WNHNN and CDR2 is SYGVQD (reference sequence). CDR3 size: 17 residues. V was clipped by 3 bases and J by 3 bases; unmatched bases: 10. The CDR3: CASSDLPAGRDTGELFF. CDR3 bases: TGCGCCAGCAGTGATTTACCGGCAGGGAGGGACACCGGGGAGCTGTTTTTT.

The CDR3 DNA reads as TGTGCCAGCAGCCCTAGAGGGCTCGCGGGGACTAGAGTCAATTATGAGCAGTTCTTC. Amino acids: CASSPRGLAGTRVNYEQFF. The V gene is TRBV11-2, the J gene TRBJ2-1; 8 bases align to TRBD2. Germline-derived CDR1 and CDR2 are SGHAT and FQNNGV. CDR3 length equals 19 residues. The junction had 23 bases not matched to a gene; V was cut back by 5 bases and J by 8 bases.

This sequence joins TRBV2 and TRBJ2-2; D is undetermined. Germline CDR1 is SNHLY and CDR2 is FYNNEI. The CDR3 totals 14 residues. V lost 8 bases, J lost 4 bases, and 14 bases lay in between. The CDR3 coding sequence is TGTGCCAGCCAACCCTCCCCGGGCACCGGGGAGCTGTTTTTT. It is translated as CASQPSPGTGELFF.

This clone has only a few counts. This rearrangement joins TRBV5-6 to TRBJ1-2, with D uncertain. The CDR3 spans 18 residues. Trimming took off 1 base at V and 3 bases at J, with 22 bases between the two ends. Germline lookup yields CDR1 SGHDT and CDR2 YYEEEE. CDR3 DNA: TGTGCCAGCAGCTTGAAAGGTAGCCGGGTGCGGGCACACTATGGCTACACCTTC. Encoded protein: CASSLKGSRVRAHYGYTF. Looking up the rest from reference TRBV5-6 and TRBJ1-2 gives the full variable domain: DAGVTQSPTHLIKTRGQQVTLRCSPKSGHDTVSWYQQALGQGPQFIFQYYEEEERQRGNFPDRFSGHQFPNYSSELNVNALLLGDSALYLCASSLKGSRVRAHYGYTFGSGTRLTVV.

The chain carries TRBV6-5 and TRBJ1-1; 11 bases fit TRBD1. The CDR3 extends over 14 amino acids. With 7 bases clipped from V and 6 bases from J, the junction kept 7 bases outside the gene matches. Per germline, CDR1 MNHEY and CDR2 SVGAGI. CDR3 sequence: CASTFGQGASEAFF. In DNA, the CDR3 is TGTGCCAGCACCTTTGGACAGGGGGCATCTGAAGCTTTCTTT.

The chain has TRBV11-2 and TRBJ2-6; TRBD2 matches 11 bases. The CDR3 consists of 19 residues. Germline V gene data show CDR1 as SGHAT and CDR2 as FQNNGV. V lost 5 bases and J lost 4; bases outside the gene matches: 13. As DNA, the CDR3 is TGTGCCAGCAGCCCATTAGCGGGAGGGCCGGCGGGCGGGGCCAACGTCCTGACTTTC. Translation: CASSPLAGGPAGGANVLTF.

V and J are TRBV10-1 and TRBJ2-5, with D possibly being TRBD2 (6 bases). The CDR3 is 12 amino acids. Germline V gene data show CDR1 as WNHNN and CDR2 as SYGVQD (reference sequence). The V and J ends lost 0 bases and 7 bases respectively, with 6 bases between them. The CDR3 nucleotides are TGCGCCAGCAGTGAGTCGGGAGGGACCCAGTACTTC. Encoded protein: CASSESGGTQYF.

DNA of the CDR3: TGTGCCAGCAGTCGGCGGGTATCCACTGAAGCTTTCTTT. Its translation is CASSRRVSTEAFF. The chain couples TRBV7-9 to TRBJ1-1; no definite D call. V was cut by 6 bases and J by 4 bases, with 12 bases left in between. Germline CDR1 is SEHNR and CDR2 is FQNEAQ (reference sequence). The length of the CDR3 is 13 residues.

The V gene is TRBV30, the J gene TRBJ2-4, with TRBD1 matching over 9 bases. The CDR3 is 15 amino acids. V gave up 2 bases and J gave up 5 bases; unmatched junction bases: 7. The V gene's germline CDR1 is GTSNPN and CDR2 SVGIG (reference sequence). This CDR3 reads CAWSPGTGSENIQYF. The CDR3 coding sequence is TGTGCCTGGAGTCCCGGGACAGGGTCCGAAAACATTCAGTACTTC. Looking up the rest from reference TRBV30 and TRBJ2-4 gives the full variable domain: SQTIHQWPATLVQPVGSPLSLECTVEGTSNPNLYWYRQAAGRGLQLLFYSVGIGQISSEVPQNLSASRPQDRQFILSSKKLLLSDSGFYLCAWSPGTGSENIQYFGAGTRLSVL.

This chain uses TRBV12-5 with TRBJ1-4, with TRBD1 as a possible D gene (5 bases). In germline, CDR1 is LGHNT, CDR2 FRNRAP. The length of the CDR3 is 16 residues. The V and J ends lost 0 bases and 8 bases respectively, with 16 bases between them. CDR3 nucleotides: TGTGCTAGTGGTTTGGTATACGGCAGGGAGGGAGAAAAACTGTTTTTT. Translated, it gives CASGLVYGREGEKLFF.